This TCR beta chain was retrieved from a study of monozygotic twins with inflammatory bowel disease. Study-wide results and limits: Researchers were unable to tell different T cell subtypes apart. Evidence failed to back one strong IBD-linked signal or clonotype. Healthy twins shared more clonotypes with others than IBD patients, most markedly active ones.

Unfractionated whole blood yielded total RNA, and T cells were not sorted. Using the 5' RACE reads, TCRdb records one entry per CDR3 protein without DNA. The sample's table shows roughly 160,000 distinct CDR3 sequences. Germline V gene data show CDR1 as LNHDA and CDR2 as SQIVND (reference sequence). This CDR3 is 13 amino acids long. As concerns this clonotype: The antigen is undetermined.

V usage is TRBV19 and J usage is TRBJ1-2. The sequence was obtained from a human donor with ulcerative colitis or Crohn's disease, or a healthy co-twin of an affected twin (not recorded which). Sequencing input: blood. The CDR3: CASSSQLSYGYTF. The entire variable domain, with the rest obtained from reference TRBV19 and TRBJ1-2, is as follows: DGGITQSPKYLFRKEGQNVTLSCEQNLNHDAMYWYRQDPGQGLRLIYYSQIVNDFQKGDIAEGYSVSREKKESFPLTVTSAQKNPTAFYLCASSSQLSYGYTFGSGTRLTVV.